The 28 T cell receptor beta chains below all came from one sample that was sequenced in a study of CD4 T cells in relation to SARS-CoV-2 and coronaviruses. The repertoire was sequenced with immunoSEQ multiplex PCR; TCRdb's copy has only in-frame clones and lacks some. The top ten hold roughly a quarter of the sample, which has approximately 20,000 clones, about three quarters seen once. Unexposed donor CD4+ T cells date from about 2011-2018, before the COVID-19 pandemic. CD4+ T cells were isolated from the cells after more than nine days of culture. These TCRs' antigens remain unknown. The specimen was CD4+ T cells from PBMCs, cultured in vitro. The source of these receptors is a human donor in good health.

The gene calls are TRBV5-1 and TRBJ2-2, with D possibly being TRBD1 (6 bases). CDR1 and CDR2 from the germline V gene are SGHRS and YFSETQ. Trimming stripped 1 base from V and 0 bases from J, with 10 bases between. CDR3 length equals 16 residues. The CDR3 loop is CASSLTGTSNTGELFF. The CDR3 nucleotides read TGCGCCAGCAGCTTGACCGGGACATCGAACACCGGGGAGCTGTTTTTT.

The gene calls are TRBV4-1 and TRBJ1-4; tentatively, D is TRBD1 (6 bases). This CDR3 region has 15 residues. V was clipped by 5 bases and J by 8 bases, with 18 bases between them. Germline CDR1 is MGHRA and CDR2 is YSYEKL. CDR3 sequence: CASSSGRGAYEKLFF. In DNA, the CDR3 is TGCGCCAGCAGCTCCGGCAGGGGCGCTTACGAAAAACTGTTTTTT.

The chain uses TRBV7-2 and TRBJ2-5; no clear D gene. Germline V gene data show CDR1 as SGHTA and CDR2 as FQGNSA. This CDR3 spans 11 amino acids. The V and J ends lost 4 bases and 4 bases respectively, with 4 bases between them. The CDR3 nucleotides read TGTGCCAGCAGCTCCACAGAGACCCAGTACTTC. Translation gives CASSSTETQYF.

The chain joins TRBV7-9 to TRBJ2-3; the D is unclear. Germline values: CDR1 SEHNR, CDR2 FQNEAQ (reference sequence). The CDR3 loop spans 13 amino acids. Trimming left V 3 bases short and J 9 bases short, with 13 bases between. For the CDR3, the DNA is TGTGCCAGCAGCTTCGGGCCAACTGAGACGCAGTATTTT. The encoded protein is CASSFGPTETQYF. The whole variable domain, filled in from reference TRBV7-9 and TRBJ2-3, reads DTGVSQNPRHKITKRGQNVTFRCDPISEHNRLYWYRQTLGQGPEFLTYFQNEAQLEKSRLLSDRFSAERPKGSFSTLEIQRTEQGDSAMYLCASSFGPTETQYFGPGTRLTVL.

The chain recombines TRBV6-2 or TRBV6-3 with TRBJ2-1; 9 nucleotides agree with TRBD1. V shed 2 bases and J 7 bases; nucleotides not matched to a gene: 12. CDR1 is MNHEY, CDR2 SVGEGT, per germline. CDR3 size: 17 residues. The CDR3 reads CASSYREGTGSWNEQFF. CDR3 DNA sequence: TGTGCCAGCAGTTACCGAGAGGGGACAGGGTCGTGGAATGAGCAGTTCTTC.

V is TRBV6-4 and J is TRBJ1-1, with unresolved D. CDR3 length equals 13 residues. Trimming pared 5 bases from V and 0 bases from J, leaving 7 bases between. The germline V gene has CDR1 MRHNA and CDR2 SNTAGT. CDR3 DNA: TGTGCCAGCAGTAGGGATATGAACACTGAAGCTTTCTTT. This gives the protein CASSRDMNTEAFF.

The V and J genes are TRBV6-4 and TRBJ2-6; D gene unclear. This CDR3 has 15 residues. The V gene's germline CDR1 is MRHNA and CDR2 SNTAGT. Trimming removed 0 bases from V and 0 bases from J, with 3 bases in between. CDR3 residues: CASSDSNSGANVLTF. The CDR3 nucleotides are TGTGCCAGCAGTGACTCCAACTCTGGGGCCAACGTCCTGACTTTC.

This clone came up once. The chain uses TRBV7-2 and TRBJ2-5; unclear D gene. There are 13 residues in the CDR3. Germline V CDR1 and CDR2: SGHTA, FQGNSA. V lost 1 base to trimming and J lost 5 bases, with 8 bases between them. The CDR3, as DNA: TGTGCCAGCAGCTTAGGTCGCCGTGAGACCCAGTACTTC. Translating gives CASSLGRRETQYF.

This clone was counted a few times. CDR3 residues: CASSLAGRGGLNEQFF. In DNA, the CDR3 is TGTGCCAGCAGCTTAGCGGGACGGGGGGGCCTGAATGAGCAGTTCTTC. The rearrangement links TRBV7-9 to TRBJ2-1; TRBD2 aligns across 8 bases. The CDR3 runs to 16 residues. J gave up 7 bases and V 0 bases, and 8 bases lay outside the gene matches. The V gene's germline CDR1 is SEHNR and CDR2 FQNEAQ (reference sequence).

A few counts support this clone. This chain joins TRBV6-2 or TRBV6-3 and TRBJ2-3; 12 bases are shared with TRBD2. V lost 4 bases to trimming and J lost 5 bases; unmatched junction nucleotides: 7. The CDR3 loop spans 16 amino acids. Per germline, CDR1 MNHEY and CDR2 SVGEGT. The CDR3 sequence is CASSSLAGGRRDTQYF. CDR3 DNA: TGTGCCAGCAGTTCCCTAGCGGGAGGGCGGAGAGATACGCAGTATTTT.

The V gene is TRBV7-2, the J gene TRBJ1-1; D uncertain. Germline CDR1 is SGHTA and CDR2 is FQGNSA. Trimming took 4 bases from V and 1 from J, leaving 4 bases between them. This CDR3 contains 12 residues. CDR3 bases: TGTGCCAGCAGCTATTCGAACACTGAAGCTTTCTTT. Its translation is CASSYSNTEAFF. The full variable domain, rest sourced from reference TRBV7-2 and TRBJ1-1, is GAGVSQSPSNKVTEKGKDVELRCDPISGHTALYWYRQSLGQGLEFLIYFQGNSAPDKSGLPSDRFSAERTGGSVSTLTIQRTQQEDSAVYLCASSYSNTEAFFGQGTRLTVV.

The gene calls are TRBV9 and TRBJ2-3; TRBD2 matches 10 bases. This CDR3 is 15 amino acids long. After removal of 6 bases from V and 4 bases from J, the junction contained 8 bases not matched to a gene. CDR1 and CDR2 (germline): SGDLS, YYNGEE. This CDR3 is CASTLAGEVADTQYF. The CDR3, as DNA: TGTGCCAGCACTCTAGCGGGAGAGGTCGCAGATACGCAGTATTTT.

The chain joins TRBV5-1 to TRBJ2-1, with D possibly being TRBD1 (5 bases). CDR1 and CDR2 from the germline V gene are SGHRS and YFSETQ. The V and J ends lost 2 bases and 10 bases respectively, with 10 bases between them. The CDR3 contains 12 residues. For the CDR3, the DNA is TGCGCCAGCAGCTTACAGGTTAACGAGCAGTTCTTC. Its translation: CASSLQVNEQFF.

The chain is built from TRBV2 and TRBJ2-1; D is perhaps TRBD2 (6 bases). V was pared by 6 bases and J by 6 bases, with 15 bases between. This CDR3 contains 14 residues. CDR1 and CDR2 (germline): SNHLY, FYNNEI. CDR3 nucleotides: TGTGCCAGCAGGCTGGACGCCGGGGGCAATGAGCAGTTCTTC. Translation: CASRLDAGGNEQFF.

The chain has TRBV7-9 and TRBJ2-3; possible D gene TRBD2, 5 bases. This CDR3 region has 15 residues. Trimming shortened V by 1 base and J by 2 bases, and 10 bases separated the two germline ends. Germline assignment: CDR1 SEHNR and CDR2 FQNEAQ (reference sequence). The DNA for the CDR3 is TGTGCCAGCAGCTTAGATACGGGAATCACAGATACGCAGTATTTT. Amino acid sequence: CASSLDTGITDTQYF.

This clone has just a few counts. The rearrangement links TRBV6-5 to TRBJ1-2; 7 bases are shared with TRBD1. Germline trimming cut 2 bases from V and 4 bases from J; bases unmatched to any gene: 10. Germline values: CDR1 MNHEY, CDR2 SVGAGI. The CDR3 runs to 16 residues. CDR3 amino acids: CASSYRDSFGAYGYTF. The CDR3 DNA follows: TGTGCCAGCAGTTACCGGGACAGCTTCGGAGCCTATGGCTACACCTTC.

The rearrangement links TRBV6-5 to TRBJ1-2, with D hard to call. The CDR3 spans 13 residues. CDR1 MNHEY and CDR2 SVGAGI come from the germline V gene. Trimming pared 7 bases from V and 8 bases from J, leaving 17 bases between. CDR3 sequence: CASTGRGIAGYTF. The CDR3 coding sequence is TGTGCCAGCACCGGACGAGGGATCGCAGGCTACACCTTC.

The CDR3 loop reads CASSERDRVTDTQYF. The CDR3 DNA sequence: TGTGCCAGCAGTGAAAGAGACAGAGTCACAGATACGCAGTATTTT. The chain carries TRBV6-1 and TRBJ2-3, with TRBD1 as a possible D gene (5 bases). CDR3 length equals 15 residues. V lost 2 bases to trimming and J lost 2 bases, with 11 bases between them. Germline assignment: CDR1 MNHNS and CDR2 SASEGT.

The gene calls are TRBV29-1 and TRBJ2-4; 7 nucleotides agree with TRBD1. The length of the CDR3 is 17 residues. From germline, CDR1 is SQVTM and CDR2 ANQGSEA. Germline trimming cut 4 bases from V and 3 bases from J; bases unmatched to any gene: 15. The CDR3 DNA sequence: TGCAGCGTTGTAGGGACAGACCCTCGAGGGGTCAAAAACATTCAGTACTTC. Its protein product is CSVVGTDPRGVKNIQYF.

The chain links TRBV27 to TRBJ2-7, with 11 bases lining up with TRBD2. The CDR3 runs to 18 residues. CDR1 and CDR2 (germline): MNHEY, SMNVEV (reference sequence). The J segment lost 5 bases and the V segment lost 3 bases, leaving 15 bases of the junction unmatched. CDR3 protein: CASSLGLGLAGTGDEQYF. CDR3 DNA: TGTGCCAGCAGTTTGGGCCTCGGACTAGCGGGTACCGGGGACGAGCAGTACTTC.

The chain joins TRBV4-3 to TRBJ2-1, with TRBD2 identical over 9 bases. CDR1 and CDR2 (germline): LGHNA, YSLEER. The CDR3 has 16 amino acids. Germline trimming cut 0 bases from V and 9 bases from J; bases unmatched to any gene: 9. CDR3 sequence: CASSQEWREGGGEQFF. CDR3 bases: TGCGCCAGCAGCCAAGAATGGCGGGAGGGTGGTGGTGAGCAGTTCTTC.

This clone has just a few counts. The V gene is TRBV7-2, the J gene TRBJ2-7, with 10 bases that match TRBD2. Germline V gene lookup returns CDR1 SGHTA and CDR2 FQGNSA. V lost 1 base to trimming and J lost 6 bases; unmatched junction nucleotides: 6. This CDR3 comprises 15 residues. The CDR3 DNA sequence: TGTGCCAGCAGCTTAGAAGCGGGGGGGAGGGTCGAGCAGTACTTC. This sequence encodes CASSLEAGGRVEQYF.

The CDR3 DNA reads as TGTGCCAGCCGAGCCATCACTGAAGCTTTCTTT. Its translation: CASRAITEAFF. The rearrangement links TRBV21-1 to TRBJ1-1. TRBV21-1 is noted as a pseudogene. This CDR3 has 11 amino acids.

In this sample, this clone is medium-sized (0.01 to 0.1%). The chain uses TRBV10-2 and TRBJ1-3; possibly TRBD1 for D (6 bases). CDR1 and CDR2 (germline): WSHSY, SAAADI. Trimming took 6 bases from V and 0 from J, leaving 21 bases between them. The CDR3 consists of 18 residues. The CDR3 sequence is CASSETLWGHISGNTIYF. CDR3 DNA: TGCGCCAGCAGCGAGACCCTATGGGGGCATATCTCTGGAAACACCATATATTTT.

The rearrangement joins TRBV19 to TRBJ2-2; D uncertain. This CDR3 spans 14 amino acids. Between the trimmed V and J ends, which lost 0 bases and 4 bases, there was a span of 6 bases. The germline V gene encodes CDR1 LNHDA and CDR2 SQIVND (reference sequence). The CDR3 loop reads CASSIDHGTGELFF. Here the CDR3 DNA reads TGTGCCAGTAGTATAGATCACGGCACCGGGGAGCTGTTTTTT.

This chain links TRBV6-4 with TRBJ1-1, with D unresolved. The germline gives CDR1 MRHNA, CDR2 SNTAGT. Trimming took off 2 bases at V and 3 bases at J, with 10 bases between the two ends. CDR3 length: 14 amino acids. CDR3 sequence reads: CASSDPGLDTEAFF. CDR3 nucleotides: TGTGCCAGCAGTGACCCTGGGTTGGACACTGAAGCTTTCTTT.

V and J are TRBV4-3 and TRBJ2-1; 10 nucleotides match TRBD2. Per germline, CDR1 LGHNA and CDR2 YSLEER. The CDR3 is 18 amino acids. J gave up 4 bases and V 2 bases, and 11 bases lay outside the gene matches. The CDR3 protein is CASSQRSGGAFGYNEQFF. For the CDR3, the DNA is TGCGCCAGCAGCCAAAGAAGCGGGGGGGCCTTTGGATACAATGAGCAGTTCTTC.

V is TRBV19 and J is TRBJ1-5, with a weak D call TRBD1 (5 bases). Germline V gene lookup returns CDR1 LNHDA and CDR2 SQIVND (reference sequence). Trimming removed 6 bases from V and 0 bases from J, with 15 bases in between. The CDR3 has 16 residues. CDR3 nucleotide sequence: TGTGCCAGTAGCCCACCCGACAGATATAGCAATCAGCCCCAGCATTTT. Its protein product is CASSPPDRYSNQPQHF. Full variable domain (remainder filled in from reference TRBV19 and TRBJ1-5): DGGITQSPKYLFRKEGQNVTLSCEQNLNHDAMYWYRQDPGQGLRLIYYSQIVNDFQKGDIAEGYSVSREKKESFPLTVTSAQKNPTAFYLCASSPPDRYSNQPQHFGDGTRLSIL.